This T cell receptor beta chain stems from a study of response to subunit inactivated influenza vaccine. Findings and limits, study-wide: Authors suggested each seasonal influenza vaccination recruits few new T cells.

J lost 1 base, V lost 6 bases, and 3 bases had no gene match. CDR3 length: 13 residues. Germline loops: CDR1 DFQATT, CDR2 SNEGSKA (reference sequence). TCRdb called the RT-PCR reads again in MiXCR, with one record for every CDR3 protein. The sample shows roughly 500,000 distinct CDR3 sequences, 16% of them seen only once. Note on this clonotype: Its antigen is unidentified.

The rearrangement joins TRBV20-1 to TRBJ1-1, with 9 bases fitting TRBD1. The clonotype was recovered from a man aged 50-75 years who received an inactivated influenza vaccine. This sample comprised CD4+ T cells sorted from PBMCs, obtained around 2 years after vaccination. Here the CDR3 reads CSAKTGGNTEAFF. The CDR3 DNA sequence: TGCAGTGCCAAGACAGGGGGGAACACTGAAGCTTTCTTT.